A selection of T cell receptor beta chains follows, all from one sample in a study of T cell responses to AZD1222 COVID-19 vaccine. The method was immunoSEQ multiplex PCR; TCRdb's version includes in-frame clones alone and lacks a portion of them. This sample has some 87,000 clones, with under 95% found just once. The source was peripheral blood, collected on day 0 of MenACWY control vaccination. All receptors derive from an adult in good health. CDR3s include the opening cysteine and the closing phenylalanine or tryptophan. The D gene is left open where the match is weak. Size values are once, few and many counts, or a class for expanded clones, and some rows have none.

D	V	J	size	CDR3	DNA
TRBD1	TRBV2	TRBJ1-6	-	CASTGQGPGSPLHF	TGTGCCAGCACGGGACAGGGGCCTGGGTCACCCCTCCACTTT
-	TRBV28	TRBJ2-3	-	CASTDSTDTQYF	TGTGCCAGCACGGACTCTACAGATACGCAGTATTTT
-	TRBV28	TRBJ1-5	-	CASSPVYGGSNQPQHF	TGTGCCAGCAGTCCCGTGTATGGGGGAAGCAATCAGCCCCAGCATTTT
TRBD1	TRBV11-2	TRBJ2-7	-	CASSLRETGDYEQYF	TGTGCCAGCAGCTTACGGGAGACAGGGGACTACGAGCAGTACTTC
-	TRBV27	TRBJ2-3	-	CASRWGHSTSTDTQYF	TGTGCCAGCAGATGGGGACACTCAACTAGCACAGATACGCAGTATTTT
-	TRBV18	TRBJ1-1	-	CASSPSENTEAFF	TGTGCCAGCTCACCTTCGGAGAACACTGAAGCTTTCTTT
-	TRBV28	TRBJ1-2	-	CASRSPVIYTF	TGTGCCAGCAGGTCACCGGTGATCTACACCTTC
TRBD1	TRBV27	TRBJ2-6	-	CASSWEDRGRGVSGANVLTF	TGTGCCAGCAGCTGGGAGGACAGGGGACGGGGGGTCTCTGGGGCCAACGTCCTGACTTTC
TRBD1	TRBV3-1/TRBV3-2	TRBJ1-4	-	CASSHGADRGGEKLFF	TGTGCCAGCAGCCACGGGGCGGACAGGGGAGGTGAAAAACTGTTTTTT
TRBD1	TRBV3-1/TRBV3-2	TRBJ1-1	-	CASSQAAGGLNTEAFF	TGTGCCAGCAGCCAAGCAGCAGGGGGTTTGAACACTGAAGCTTTCTTT
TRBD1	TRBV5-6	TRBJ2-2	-	CASSSAGTGDTGELFF	TGTGCCAGCAGTTCAGCCGGGACAGGAGACACCGGGGAGCTGTTTTTT
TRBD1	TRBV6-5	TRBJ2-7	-	CASSRTGVSYEQYF	TGTGCCAGCAGCCGGACAGGGGTCTCCTACGAGCAGTACTTC
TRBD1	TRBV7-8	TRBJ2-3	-	CASSLPPTGVGTSTDTQYF	TGTGCCAGCAGCTTACCCCCGACAGGGGTCGGTACTAGCACAGATACGCAGTATTTT
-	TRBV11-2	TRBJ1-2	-	CASSSQGFGYTF	TGTGCCAGCAGCTCACAGGGTTTTGGCTACACCTTC
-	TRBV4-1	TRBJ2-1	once	CASSQATGEWYEQFF	TGCGCCAGCAGCCAAGCTACGGGGGAGTGGTATGAGCAGTTCTTC
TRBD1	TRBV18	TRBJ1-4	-	CASSPGDRPLREKLFF	TGTGCCAGCTCACCAGGGGACAGACCCTTGCGTGAAAAACTGTTTTTT
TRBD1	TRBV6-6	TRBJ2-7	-	CASSRDRGYEQYF	TGTGCCAGCAGCCGGGACAGGGGATACGAGCAGTACTTC
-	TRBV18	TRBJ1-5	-	CASSPQETGNQPQHF	TGTGCCAGCTCACCACAGGAGACGGGCAATCAGCCCCAGCATTTT
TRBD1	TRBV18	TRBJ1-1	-	CASSPDRVTAEAFF	TGTGCCAGCTCGCCGGACAGGGTAACGGCTGAAGCTTTCTTT
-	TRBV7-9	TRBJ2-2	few	CASSLGSILSLNTGELFF	TGTGCCAGCAGCTTGGGATCAATCTTGTCTTTGAACACCGGGGAGCTGTTTTTT
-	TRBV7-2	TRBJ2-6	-	CASRQPGVSGANVLTF	TGTGCCAGCAGACAGCCAGGGGTCTCTGGGGCCAACGTCCTGACTTTC
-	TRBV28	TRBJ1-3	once	CASGWGPGGNTIYF	TGTGCCAGCGGTTGGGGACCGGGCGGAAACACCATATATTTT
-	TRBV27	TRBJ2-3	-	CASSLSGRTDTQYF	TGTGCCAGCAGTCTGTCGGGGCGCACAGATACGCAGTATTTT
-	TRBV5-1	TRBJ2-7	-	CASSLGEEYEQYF	TGCGCCAGCAGCTTGGGGGAAGAATACGAGCAGTACTTC
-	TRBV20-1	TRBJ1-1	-	CSARDAGLAFF	TGCAGTGCTAGAGATGCAGGCCTGGCTTTCTTT
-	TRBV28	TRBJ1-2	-	CASSLFHGYTF	TGTGCCAGCAGTTTATTCCATGGCTACACCTTC
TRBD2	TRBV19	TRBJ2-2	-	CASMRAGGHTGELFF	TGTGCCAGTATGCGAGCGGGGGGGCACACCGGGGAGCTGTTTTTT